Included here is one TCR beta chain sequence, with context. Its target is unknown. Germline trimming cut 4 bases from V and 3 bases from J; bases unmatched to any gene: 14. The CDR3 has 17 residues. Per germline, CDR1 SGDLS and CDR2 YYNGEE. The method was immunoSEQ multiplex PCR; TCRdb's version includes in-frame clones alone and lacks a portion of them. This sample carries about 150,000 clones, approximately 86% of them seen once, and the ten largest clones take 20% to 25%. The data belong to a study of cytomegalovirus exposure and HLA in healthy donors. Points from the study as a whole: One later analysis, an examination of the approximately 130 validation repertoires, found that first-cohort TCR clusters tended to co-occur in them.

Specimen: PBMCs. The chain recombines TRBV9 with TRBJ2-3; 7 bases match TRBD2. The origin of this receptor is a man aged 18 to 35 in good health and CMV-seropositive. CDR3 residues: CASSPRLAGVGTDTQYF. CDR3 in DNA: TGTGCCAGCAGCCCCCGCCTGGCGGGAGTGGGGACAGATACGCAGTATTTT.